The clone carrying this TCR beta chain was recorded at least ten times. CDR1 and CDR2 from the germline V gene are SGHRS and YFSETQ. CDR3 size: 14 residues. J lost 1 base, V lost 4 bases, and 4 bases had no gene match. TCRdb reanalysed the 5' RACE reads using MiXCR and keeps one entry per CDR3 protein. The repertoire has roughly 86,000 distinct CDR3 sequences, 8.5% to 9% of them found once; the top ten carry 4% to 5.5%. This sample is part of a study of CD8 T cells in ankylosing spondylitis. The sample taken for sequencing was blood, either unsorted or a sorted T cell fraction (not recorded which). The source is a male donor with ankylosing spondylitis or in good health (not recorded which). The rearrangement joins TRBV5-1 to TRBJ2-7; TRBD1 matches 8 bases. The CDR3 reads CASSLDRVSYEQYF. The CDR3, as DNA: TGCGCCAGCAGCCTGGACAGGGTGTCCTACGAGCAGTACTTC.